The 12 T cell receptor beta chains listed next were all sequenced from one sample in a study of T cell changes during pregnancy in multiple sclerosis. Generated by immunoSEQ multiplex PCR, the TCRdb table keeps only in-frame clones and is missing some. The data show about 40,000 clones, roughly nine tenths seen once. The sample here was CD4+ T cells from peripheral blood mononuclear cells, taken in the third trimester of pregnancy. These receptors originate from a female donor in good health, enrolled as a control in a pregnancy study.

The chain couples TRBV6-1 to TRBJ2-3; 7 bases line up with TRBD2. The V gene's germline CDR1 is MNHNS and CDR2 SASEGT. This CDR3 is 15 amino acids long. V shed 3 bases and J 4 bases; nucleotides not matched to a gene: 7. This CDR3 reads CASSDRGAGPDTQYF. The CDR3 DNA reads as TGTGCCAGCAGTGATCGGGGAGCGGGACCAGATACGCAGTATTTT.

V and J are TRBV6-5 and TRBJ2-1; TRBD1 agrees at 12 bases. V dropped 9 bases and J dropped 7; count of bases not matched to a gene: 7. From germline, CDR1 is MNHEY and CDR2 SVGAGI. This CDR3 is 14 amino acids long. Here the CDR3 reads CASSGTGGINEQFF. The CDR3 nucleotides read TGTGCCAGTTCCGGGACAGGGGGCATTAATGAGCAGTTCTTC.

The V gene is TRBV4-2, the J gene TRBJ2-1, with unresolved D. CDR3 length: 15 residues. Per the germline V gene, CDR1 is LGHNA and CDR2 is YNFKEQ. Deletions cut 1 base from V and 4 bases from J, with 11 bases between. The CDR3 region is CASSQVVLGYNEQFF. CDR3 nucleotides: TGTGCCAGCAGCCAAGTTGTCCTAGGATACAATGAGCAGTTCTTC.

This clone has only one observation. V is TRBV9 and J is TRBJ2-3, with a possible D match to TRBD2 (7 bases). This CDR3 spans 16 amino acids. Trimming removed 4 bases from V and 2 bases from J, with 17 bases in between. The germline V gene has CDR1 SGDLS and CDR2 YYNGEE. The CDR3 reads CASSPRGGVTTDTQYF. CDR3 in DNA: TGTGCCAGCAGCCCAAGGGGGGGGGTCACCACAGATACGCAGTATTTT. Combining the CDR3 with reference TRBV9 and TRBJ2-3 gives the whole variable domain DSGVTQTPKHLITATGQRVTLRCSPRSGDLSVYWYQQSLDQGLQFLIQYYNGEERAKGNILERFSAQQFPDLHSELNLSSLELGDSALYFCASSPRGGVTTDTQYFGPGTRLTVL.

The chain combines TRBV5-1 with TRBJ2-1; D might be TRBD2 (5 bases). Germline CDR1 reads SGHRS; CDR2 reads YFSETQ. The CDR3 covers 12 residues. The V end was cut by 4 bases, the J end by 7 bases, with 9 bases between. The CDR3 loop reads CASSPGWNEQFF. The CDR3 DNA follows: TGCGCCAGCAGCCCGGGGTGGAATGAGCAGTTCTTC.

The rearrangement joins TRBV30 to TRBJ2-3; 9 bases agree with TRBD1. The CDR3 sequence is 12 residues long. The V and J ends lost 5 bases and 11 bases, in that order; junction bases with no gene match: 8. The germline V gene encodes CDR1 GTSNPN and CDR2 SVGIG (reference sequence). In DNA, the CDR3 is TGTGCCTGGGATCGGACAGGGGTCGGGCAGTATTTT. Protein: CAWDRTGVGQYF.

The J gene is TRBJ2-6, the V gene TRBV10-3; 10 bases map to TRBD1. J lost 2 bases, V lost 6 bases, and 7 bases had no gene match. The CDR3 consists of 17 residues. Looked up from germline, CDR1 is ENHRY and CDR2 is SYGVKD. CDR3 residues: CAISPGQGTPGANVLTF. The CDR3 nucleotides read TGTGCCATCAGCCCGGGACAGGGGACCCCTGGGGCCAACGTCCTGACTTTC.

This chain joins TRBV10-2 and TRBJ1-2; TRBD1 might be the D (6 bases). CDR1 is WSHSY, CDR2 SAAADI, per germline. The CDR3 totals 15 residues. V lost 5 bases and J 9 bases, leaving 22 bases between the germline ends. This chain's CDR3 is CASSHQPGDLSSYTF. The CDR3 coding sequence is TGCGCCAGCAGTCACCAACCAGGGGATCTGAGCAGCTACACCTTC.

The V and J genes are TRBV21-1 and TRBJ2-7; TRBD1 was called by the table and not checked on the DNA. TRBV21-1 is a known pseudogene. CDR3 length: 15 amino acids. CDR3 bases: TGTGCCAGCAGCAGATCGATGGAAGGGGGCGGCGAGCAGTACTTC. Its translation: CASSRSMEGGGEQYF.

The genes are TRBV6-5 and TRBJ2-3, with TRBD1 as a possible D gene (5 bases). The CDR3 spans 13 residues. CDR1 and CDR2 from the germline V gene are MNHEY and SVGAGI. Trimming took off 6 bases at V and 1 base at J, with 8 bases between the two ends. The CDR3: CASRKGGTDTQYF. The DNA for the CDR3 is TGTGCCAGCAGAAAAGGGGGCACAGATACGCAGTATTTT.

The rearrangement links TRBV2 to TRBJ1-2, with 10 bases that match TRBD1. The germline gives CDR1 SNHLY, CDR2 FYNNEI. V lost 6 bases and J lost 10; bases outside the gene matches: 2. The CDR3 extends over 11 amino acids. In DNA form, the CDR3 reads TGTGCCAGCAGGGACAGGGGGGACTACACCTTC. It translates to CASRDRGDYTF.

The chain employs TRBV5-1 and TRBJ2-7; 10 bases line up with TRBD1. The trim removed 4 bases at V and 3 bases at J, leaving 16 bases unmatched. Germline CDR1 is SGHRS and CDR2 is YFSETQ. This CDR3 comprises 18 residues. In nucleotides, the CDR3 is TGCGCCAGCAGCCCGAGGCCGGGACAGGGGATTTGGGGCTACGAGCAGTACTTC. Amino acids: CASSPRPGQGIWGYEQYF. The whole variable domain, remainder taken from reference TRBV5-1 and TRBJ2-7, is KAGVTQTPRYLIKTRGQQVTLSCSPISGHRSVSWYQQTPGQGLQFLFEYFSETQRNKGNFPGRFSGRQFSNSRSEMNVSTLELGDSALYLCASSPRPGQGIWGYEQYFGPGTRLTVT.